A single sample gave rise to the 29 T cell receptor beta chains below, sequenced in a study of shared clonotypes between healthy human individuals. It was CD45RO-negative cells, positively selected for CCR7, that made up naive CD8 cells, with terminally differentiated effector memory CD45RA+ cells excluded. Clones were read by immunoSEQ multiplex PCR, and TCRdb kept only the in-frame ones, dropping some. The repertoire holds roughly 570,000 clones, with roughly 98% as singletons. Material for sequencing was naive CD8+ T cells sorted from blood. These receptors were collected from a man aged 25 to 40 in good health.

The chain couples TRBV4-1 to TRBJ2-3; 8 bases match TRBD1. After removal of 2 bases from V and 6 bases from J, the junction contained 10 bases not matched to a gene. CDR3 length equals 16 residues. Germline loops: CDR1 MGHRA, CDR2 YSYEKL. CDR3: CASSQRGTGISDTQYF. The CDR3 nucleotides read TGCGCCAGCAGCCAAAGGGGGACAGGAATTTCCGATACGCAGTATTTT.

The chain employs TRBV20-1 and TRBJ1-1; D ambiguous. V lost 6 bases and J lost 3, with 8 bases in between. Germline V gene lookup returns CDR1 DFQATT and CDR2 SNEGSKA (reference sequence). This CDR3 has 11 residues. The chain's CDR3 is CSARLYTEAFF. CDR3 nucleotide sequence: TGCAGTGCAAGATTATACACTGAAGCTTTCTTT.

The CDR3 sequence is CASSTDRGLADEQFF. CDR3 DNA sequence: TGTGCCAGCAGTACCGACAGGGGTCTAGCGGATGAGCAGTTCTTC. V and J are TRBV28 and TRBJ2-1; D possibly corresponds to TRBD1 (8 bases). Germline V gene sequence: CDR1 MDHEN, CDR2 SYDVKM. Deletions cut 5 bases from V and 8 bases from J, with 19 bases between. The CDR3 is made up of 15 amino acids.

The chain recombines TRBV27 with TRBJ2-1; D remains unclear. This CDR3 has 12 amino acids. In germline, CDR1 is MNHEY, CDR2 SMNVEV (reference sequence). Trimming stripped 5 bases from V and 7 bases from J, with 9 bases between. The CDR3 DNA is TGTGCCAGCAGTGCCCACCAGAATGAGCAGTTCTTC. Amino acid sequence: CASSAHQNEQFF.

V and J are TRBV29-1 and TRBJ2-7; TRBD2 matches 8 bases. Unmatched junction bases numbered 20, after V lost 7 bases and J lost 6 bases. This CDR3 spans 16 amino acids. Germline-derived CDR1 and CDR2 are SQVTM and ANQGSEA. DNA of the CDR3: TGCAGCGCCATGGATGGGAGCGGGAGCTGGCCTCTCGAGCAGTACTTC. It specifies CSAMDGSGSWPLEQYF.

This chain connects TRBV19 to TRBJ1-5, with 7 positions matching TRBD1. J was trimmed by 2 bases and V by 6 bases; bases with no gene match: 4. In germline, CDR1 is LNHDA, CDR2 SQIVND (reference sequence). The CDR3 is 14 residues long. CDR3 in DNA: TGTGCCAGTAGCTTGGGGACAGGCAATCAGCCCCAGCATTTT. Protein sequence: CASSLGTGNQPQHF.

This clone was seen a single time. The chain carries TRBV7-9 and TRBJ2-5; a possible D gene is TRBD1 (5 bases). This CDR3 is 13 amino acids long. V lost 4 bases and J lost 1, with 7 bases in between. Germline loops: CDR1 SEHNR, CDR2 FQNEAQ (reference sequence). The CDR3 coding sequence is TGTGCCAGCAGCTCGCAGGGCCAAGAGACCCAGTACTTC. As protein: CASSSQGQETQYF.

V is TRBV4-3 and J is TRBJ2-3; TRBD2 matches 9 bases. Germline V CDR1 and CDR2: LGHNA, YSLEER. The V and J ends lost 1 base and 0 bases, in that order; junction bases with no gene match: 8. The CDR3 extends over 18 amino acids. The CDR3 sequence is CASSQVVGLAPSTDTQYF. The CDR3 nucleotides are TGCGCCAGCAGCCAAGTCGTGGGACTAGCACCAAGCACAGATACGCAGTATTTT.

This clone was picked up one time. The CDR3 DNA sequence: TGTGCCAGCAGCCCACCCCACGAGCAGTACTTC. Amino acid sequence: CASSPPHEQYF. The chain uses TRBV5-4 and TRBJ2-7; no firm D call. The CDR3 runs 11 residues. Germline CDR1 is SGHNT and CDR2 is YYREEE (reference sequence). V was cut by 4 bases and J by 5 bases, with 7 bases left in between.

The CDR3 coding sequence is TGTGCCAGCTCACATCACGGACTAGCGGGAGGGCCCGGCACCGGGGAGCTGTTTTTT. It yields the protein CASSHHGLAGGPGTGELFF. The chain combines TRBV18 with TRBJ2-2, with TRBD2 matching 15 bases. Germline V gene lookup returns CDR1 KGHSH and CDR2 LQKENI. The CDR3 runs 19 residues. V dropped 4 bases and J dropped 4; count of bases not matched to a gene: 10.

J is TRBJ2-1 and V is TRBV5-4; 9 bases align to TRBD2. The trim removed 1 base at V and 3 bases at J, leaving 2 bases unmatched. Germline CDR1 and CDR2: SGHNT and YYREEE (reference sequence). This CDR3 is 15 amino acids long. The CDR3 nucleotides are TGTGCCAGCAGCTTGCTAGCGGGAAGCTACAATGAGCAGTTCTTC. It is translated as CASSLLAGSYNEQFF.

The chain is built from TRBV7-8 and TRBJ2-7; 8 nucleotides align to TRBD2. J lost 0 bases, V lost 10 bases, and 11 bases had no gene match. CDR3 size: 15 residues. In germline, CDR1 is SGHVS, CDR2 FQNEAQ. This CDR3 is CATKQELAGSYEQYF. The CDR3 DNA reads as TGTGCCACCAAACAGGAGCTAGCGGGCTCCTACGAGCAGTACTTC.

The gene calls are TRBV28 and TRBJ2-4, with D hard to call. CDR1 is MDHEN and CDR2 is SYDVKM in the germline V gene. The CDR3 covers 13 residues. V was pared by 3 bases and J by 8 bases, with 11 bases between. CDR3 amino acids: CASSFAAKDIQYF. In DNA form, the CDR3 reads TGTGCCAGCAGTTTTGCTGCGAAAGACATTCAGTACTTC. Variable domain in full (rest from reference TRBV28 and TRBJ2-4): DVKVTQSSRYLVKRTGEKVFLECVQDMDHENMFWYRQDPGLGLRLIYFSYDVKMKEKGDIPEGYSVSREKKERFSLILESASTNQTSMYLCASSFAAKDIQYFGAGTRLSVL.

This sequence joins TRBV7-9 and TRBJ2-7; 7 nucleotides line up with TRBD1. Losses at the gene ends were 5 bases for V and 4 bases for J; bases not matched to a gene: 20. Germline V gives CDR1 SEHNR, CDR2 FQNEAQ (reference sequence). The CDR3 runs to 18 residues. CDR3 region: CASSHMPVRQGQPYEQYF. Here the CDR3 DNA reads TGTGCCAGCAGCCACATGCCAGTACGACAGGGACAACCGTACGAGCAGTACTTC.

This clone was seen only once. The chain is built from TRBV7-2 and TRBJ1-4; 7 bases are a match to TRBD1. CDR1 is SGHTA, CDR2 FQGNSA, per germline. This CDR3 has 14 residues. After removal of 2 bases from V and 8 bases from J, the junction contained 5 bases not matched to a gene. CDR3 nucleotide sequence: TGTGCCAGCAGCTTAATGACAGGGTACGAAAAACTGTTTTTT. Amino acid sequence: CASSLMTGYEKLFF. Full variable domain (missing parts from reference TRBV7-2 and TRBJ1-4): GAGVSQSPSNKVTEKGKDVELRCDPISGHTALYWYRQSLGQGLEFLIYFQGNSAPDKSGLPSDRFSAERTGGSVSTLTIQRTQQEDSAVYLCASSLMTGYEKLFFGSGTQLSVL.

This sequence joins TRBV7-8 and TRBJ2-7, with 14 bases lining up with TRBD2. The germline V gene has CDR1 SGHVS and CDR2 FQNEAQ. Unmatched junction bases numbered 3, after V lost 5 bases and J lost 3 bases. This CDR3 spans 15 amino acids. The CDR3: CASSTGLAGVYEQYF. The CDR3 DNA is TGTGCCAGCAGCACGGGACTAGCGGGAGTCTACGAGCAGTACTTC.

This clone was observed once. J is TRBJ2-5 and V is TRBV7-7, with D perhaps matching TRBD1 (5 bases). Trimming took 2 bases from V and 4 from J, leaving 14 bases between them. In germline, CDR1 is SSHAT, CDR2 FNYEAQ (reference sequence). The CDR3 has 15 residues. The CDR3: CASSLMAGRSETQYF. The CDR3 nucleotides read TGTGCCAGCAGCTTAATGGCAGGGCGATCAGAGACCCAGTACTTC.

V is TRBV10-3 and J is TRBJ2-7, with 8 bases that match TRBD2. The ends lost 0 bases at V and 4 bases at J; junction bases unmatched: 11. The CDR3 runs to 17 residues. Per the germline V gene, CDR1 is ENHRY and CDR2 is SYGVKD. Here the CDR3 reads CAISESKGTSRGYEQYF. Here the CDR3 DNA reads TGTGCCATCAGTGAGTCGAAGGGGACTAGTCGGGGTTACGAGCAGTACTTC.

The J gene is TRBJ2-1, the V gene TRBV7-2; D not certain. The CDR3 length is 12 residues. The V end lost 0 bases, the J end lost 9 bases, and 6 bases lay between the germline ends. Germline V gene sequence: CDR1 SGHTA, CDR2 FQGNSA. The CDR3 DNA reads TGTGCCAGCAGCTTAGCTTGGGGTGAGCAGTTCTTC. Its translation is CASSLAWGEQFF. Full variable domain (missing parts from reference TRBV7-2 and TRBJ2-1): GAGVSQSPSNKVTEKGKDVELRCDPISGHTALYWYRQSLGQGLEFLIYFQGNSAPDKSGLPSDRFSAERTGGSVSTLTIQRTQQEDSAVYLCASSLAWGEQFFGPGTRLTVL.

This clone was detected once. The chain employs TRBV5-4 and TRBJ1-1; D not resolved. This CDR3 comprises 14 residues. Germline V gene sequence: CDR1 SGHNT, CDR2 YYREEE (reference sequence). V lost 10 bases to trimming and J lost 1 base, with 17 bases between them. CDR3 nucleotide sequence: TGTGCCGTCCCCATAGGTCCGCCGAACACTGAAGCTTTCTTT. Translation gives CAVPIGPPNTEAFF.

V is TRBV27 and J is TRBJ2-2, with 11 bases identical to TRBD2. V dropped 7 bases and J dropped 9; count of bases not matched to a gene: 4. The germline V gene encodes CDR1 MNHEY and CDR2 SMNVEV (reference sequence). The CDR3 runs 13 residues. As DNA, the CDR3 is TGTGCCAGCAACCTAGCGGGAGGCAGGGAGCTGTTTTTT. The encoded protein is CASNLAGGRELFF.

This sequence joins TRBV10-3 and TRBJ2-2; 11 bases are a match to TRBD1. Germline V lookup: CDR1 ENHRY, CDR2 SYGVKD. Unmatched junction bases numbered 7, after V lost 6 bases and J lost 1 base. The CDR3 is made up of 17 amino acids. The CDR3 nucleotides are TGTGCCATCAGCCAGGACAGGGGGCGAAAGAACACCGGGGAGCTGTTTTTT. Residues: CAISQDRGRKNTGELFF.

The chain combines TRBV12-5 with TRBJ2-2, with D hard to call. CDR3 size: 15 residues. V was clipped by 0 bases and J by 2 bases, with 7 bases between them. Germline CDR1 is LGHNT and CDR2 is FRNRAP. This CDR3 is CASGLVSLNTGELFF. The CDR3 DNA follows: TGTGCTAGTGGTTTGGTCTCTTTAAACACCGGGGAGCTGTTTTTT.

This sequence joins TRBV5-6 and TRBJ2-1; 7 bases are a match to TRBD1. The germline V gene encodes CDR1 SGHDT and CDR2 YYEEEE. CDR3 length equals 16 residues. J lost 0 bases, V lost 0 bases, and 3 bases had no gene match. The CDR3 DNA reads as TGTGCCAGCAGCTTGGCGGCAGGGGGCTCCTACAATGAGCAGTTCTTC. As protein: CASSLAAGGSYNEQFF. Full variable domain (rest looked up from reference TRBV5-6 and TRBJ2-1): DAGVTQSPTHLIKTRGQQVTLRCSPKSGHDTVSWYQQALGQGPQFIFQYYEEEERQRGNFPDRFSGHQFPNYSSELNVNALLLGDSALYLCASSLAAGGSYNEQFFGPGTRLTVL.

The chain has TRBV27 and TRBJ1-4, with D maybe TRBD1 (6 bases). V shed 2 bases and J shed 7 bases, with 11 bases lying between them. CDR1 MNHEY and CDR2 SMNVEV come from the germline V gene (reference sequence). The CDR3 is made up of 14 amino acids. The chain's CDR3 is CASSLTRGGEKLFF. CDR3 in DNA: TGTGCCAGCAGTTTAACCAGGGGCGGTGAAAAACTGTTTTTT.

The genes are TRBV28 and TRBJ2-7; D unclear. CDR3 length: 12 amino acids. Germline lookup yields CDR1 MDHEN and CDR2 SYDVKM. V lost 3 bases and J lost 3, with 6 bases in between. The CDR3: CASSFVVYEQYF. The CDR3 DNA sequence: TGTGCCAGCAGTTTTGTTGTCTACGAGCAGTACTTC.

The CDR3 DNA is TGTGCCAGCAGTTCAGGGACAGGGATTCCCTCCTACGAGCAGTACTTC. Protein: CASSSGTGIPSYEQYF. The chain links TRBV28 to TRBJ2-7; 9 nucleotides line up with TRBD1. In germline, CDR1 is MDHEN, CDR2 SYDVKM. The CDR3 is 16 amino acids. V gave up 4 bases and J gave up 0 bases; unmatched junction bases: 7.

The chain has TRBV6-1 and TRBJ1-5; D ambiguous. The CDR3 covers 15 residues. The germline gives CDR1 MNHNS, CDR2 SASEGT. Trimming removed 3 bases at V and 0 bases at J, with 9 bases between. The CDR3 loop reads CASSDVTASNQPQHF. In DNA, the CDR3 is TGTGCCAGCAGTGACGTGACGGCTAGCAATCAGCCCCAGCATTTT.

V and J are TRBV29-1 and TRBJ2-2; weak D call: TRBD2 (6 bases). V was shortened by 7 bases and J by 1 base, with 10 bases between the two germline ends. The CDR3 is 13 amino acids. Germline V gene data show CDR1 as SQVTM and CDR2 as ANQGSEA. This CDR3 is CSGLALNTGELFF. CDR3 in DNA: TGCAGCGGGCTAGCGCTGAACACCGGGGAGCTGTTTTTT.